This is a list of T cell receptor beta chains from one sample in a study of blood T cell repertoires in COVID-19. TCRdb keeps only in-frame clones here, not all; method: immunoSEQ multiplex PCR. The sample has roughly 20,000 clones, around 89% seen once; the top ten hold around 18%. Material: peripheral blood. These receptors came from a man aged 70-80 years with active COVID-19. CDR3s include the opening cysteine and the closing phenylalanine or tryptophan. D genes are given only for firm matches. Size tells how often a clone was seen (once, few, many) or the class of an expanded clone, and some rows leave it out.

>TRBD1|TRBJ2-2|TRBV5-1|NA
CASSWTGATGELFF
TGCGCCAGCAGCTGGACAGGGGCCACCGGGGAGCTGTTTTTT
>TRBD2|TRBJ2-5|TRBV7-3|once
CASSFSGGEETQYF
TGTGCCAGCAGCTTTAGCGGGGGAGAAGAGACCCAGTACTTC
>NA|TRBJ1-1|TRBV2|NA
CASRDQGTEAFF
TGTGCCAGCAGGGACCAGGGAACTGAAGCTTTCTTT
>TRBD1|TRBJ2-7|TRBV18|NA
CASSLPFRTGGSYEQYF
TGTGCCAGCTCACTTCCCTTCAGGACAGGGGGTTCCTACGAGCAGTACTTC
>TRBD2|TRBJ2-7|TRBV11-3|NA
CASRSSGGAYEQYF
TGTGCCAGCCGTTCGAGCGGGGGGGCCTACGAGCAGTACTTC
>TRBD2|TRBJ2-1|TRBV15|few
CATSGSGSSYNEQFF
TGTGCCACCAGCGGGAGCGGGAGCTCCTACAATGAGCAGTTCTTC
>TRBD2|TRBJ2-5|TRBV3-1/TRBV3-2|NA
CAGSQEFSSGRETQYF
TGTGCCGGCAGCCAAGAATTCTCTAGCGGGAGAGAGACCCAGTACTTC
>NA|TRBJ1-1|TRBV4-1|NA
CASSLREVLNTEAFF
TGCGCCAGCAGCCTCCGAGAGGTATTGAACACTGAAGCTTTCTTT
>NA|TRBJ2-6|TRBV6-6|NA
CASSQKATGFSGANVLTF
TGTGCCAGCAGTCAAAAGGCGACAGGATTCTCTGGGGCCAACGTCCTGACTTTC
>NA|TRBJ1-5|TRBV6-5|NA
CASRGGNQPQHF
TGTGCCAGCAGGGGGGGGAATCAGCCCCAGCATTTT
>TRBD1|TRBJ1-2|TRBV19|NA
CASSISGQGVFGYTF
TGTGCCAGTAGTATAAGCGGGCAGGGGGTTTTTGGCTACACCTTC
>NA|TRBJ1-1|TRBV5-6|NA
CASSLQDTEAFF
TGTGCCAGCAGCTTACAGGACACTGAAGCTTTCTTT
>NA|TRBJ1-1|TRBV6-4|once
CASSWEDGRQAFF
TGTGCCAGCAGTTGGGAGGATGGCAGGCAAGCTTTCTTT
>TRBD2|TRBJ2-1|TRBV6-5|NA
CASSYPTSGPHNEQFF
TGTGCCAGCAGTTATCCTACTAGCGGGCCCCACAATGAGCAGTTCTTC
>TRBD1|TRBJ1-2|TRBV5-1|NA
CASSVDRVGGYTF
TGCGCCAGCAGCGTGGACAGGGTCGGGGGCTACACCTTC
>TRBD1|TRBJ1-2|TRBV28|NA
CASSFDRTGGNGYTF
TGTGCCAGCAGTTTCGATCGGACAGGGGGGAATGGCTACACCTTC
>NA|TRBJ2-1|TRBV7-9|NA
CASSLGRGGEQFF
TGTGCCAGCAGCTTAGGGAGAGGTGGTGAGCAGTTCTTC
>TRBD1|TRBJ2-5|TRBV2|NA
CASTAATGEGTQYF
TGTGCCAGCACCGCCGCGACAGGGGAAGGGACCCAGTACTTC
>TRBD1|TRBJ1-2|TRBV29-1|NA
CSGGQGAYGYTF
TGCAGCGGGGGACAGGGGGCTTATGGCTACACCTTC
>TRBD1|TRBJ2-2|TRBV7-9|NA
CASRLQGALAGELFF
TGTGCCAGCAGGCTACAGGGGGCTTTAGCCGGGGAGCTGTTTTTT
>TRBD2|TRBJ2-5|TRBV11-3|NA
CASSQRGFSRETQYF
TGTGCCAGCAGCCAGCGGGGGTTTTCTAGGGAGACCCAGTACTTC
>NA|TRBJ1-3|TRBV11-2|NA
CASSGYRRTGNTIYF
TGTGCCAGCAGCGGGTACAGGAGAACTGGAAACACCATATATTTT
>TRBD1|TRBJ2-2|TRBV30|NA
CAWSVGQGATGELFF
TGTGCCTGGAGTGTAGGGCAGGGGGCCACCGGGGAGCTGTTTTTT
>NA|TRBJ2-5|TRBV12-1|NA
CASSFEAGGVETQYF
TGTGCCAGCAGCTTTGAGGCGGGAGGAGTGGAGACCCAGTACTTC
>NA|TRBJ1-1|TRBV5-1|NA
CASSSTAMNTEAFF
TGCGCCAGCAGCTCGACAGCAATGAACACTGAAGCTTTCTTT
>NA|TRBJ2-1|TRBV5-1|NA
CASRGTWGLYDEQFF
TGCGCCAGCAGGGGTACGTGGGGCTTGTACGATGAGCAGTTCTTC
>NA|TRBJ2-6|TRBV18|NA
CASSPFLVQVSSGANVLTF
TGTGCCAGCTCACCCTTTTTGGTACAGGTTTCCTCTGGGGCCAACGTCCTGACTTTC
>TRBD1|TRBJ1-5|TRBV28|NA
CASSGQGASNQPQHF
TGTGCCAGCAGTGGACAGGGGGCGAGCAATCAGCCCCAGCATTTT
>TRBD1|TRBJ1-4|TRBV5-1|NA
CASSSDRFNEKLFF
TGCGCCAGCAGCTCGGACAGGTTTAATGAAAAACTGTTTTTT
>NA|TRBJ2-2|TRBV24-1|NA
CATSDLRGENTGELFF
TGTGCCACCAGTGATTTGCGAGGCGAGAACACCGGGGAGCTGTTTTTT
>TRBD1|TRBJ2-2|TRBV9|NA
CASSETPGTGDTGELFF
TGTGCCAGCAGCGAGACCCCCGGGACAGGGGACACCGGGGAGCTGTTTTTT